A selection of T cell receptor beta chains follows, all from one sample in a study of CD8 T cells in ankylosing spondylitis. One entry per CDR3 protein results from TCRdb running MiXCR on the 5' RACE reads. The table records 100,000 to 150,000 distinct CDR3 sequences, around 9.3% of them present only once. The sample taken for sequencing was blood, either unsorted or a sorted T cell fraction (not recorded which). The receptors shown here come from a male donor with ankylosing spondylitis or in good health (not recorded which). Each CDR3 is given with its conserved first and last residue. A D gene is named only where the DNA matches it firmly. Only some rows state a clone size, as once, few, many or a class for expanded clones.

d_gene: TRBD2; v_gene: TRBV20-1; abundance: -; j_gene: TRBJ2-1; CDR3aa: CSATNLRGRTYNEQFF; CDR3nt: TGCAGTGCCACGAACTTGCGGGGGAGGACCTACAATGAGCAGTTCTTC
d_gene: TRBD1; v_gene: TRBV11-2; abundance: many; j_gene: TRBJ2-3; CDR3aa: CASSLLLGTGGDTQYF; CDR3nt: TGTGCCAGCAGCTTACTACTCGGGACAGGCGGAGATACGCAGTATTTT
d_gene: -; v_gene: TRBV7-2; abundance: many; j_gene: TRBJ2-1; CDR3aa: CASSSLSGRRNEQFF; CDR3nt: TGTGCCAGCAGCTCCCTGTCGGGGAGACGCAATGAGCAGTTCTTC
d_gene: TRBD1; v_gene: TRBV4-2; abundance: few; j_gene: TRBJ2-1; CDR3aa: CASSHQSWAGGPLSYNEQFF; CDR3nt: TGTGCCAGCAGCCACCAGTCTTGGGCAGGGGGCCCTCTATCCTACAATGAGCAGTTCTTC
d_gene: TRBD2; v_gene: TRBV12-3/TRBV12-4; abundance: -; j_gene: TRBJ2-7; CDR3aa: CDSSPGLASYEQYF; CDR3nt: TGTGACAGCAGCCCGGGACTAGCGTCCTACGAGCAGTACTTC
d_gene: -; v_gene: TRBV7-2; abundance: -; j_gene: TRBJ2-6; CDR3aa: CASSLATGSGANVLTF; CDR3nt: TGTGCCAGCAGCTTAGCGACGGGTTCTGGGGCCAACGTCCTGACTTTC
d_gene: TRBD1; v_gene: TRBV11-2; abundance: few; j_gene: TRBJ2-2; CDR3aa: CASSSDRGGFLNTGELFF; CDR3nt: TGTGCCAGCAGCTCGGACAGGGGAGGATTTTTAAACACCGGGGAGCTGTTTTTT
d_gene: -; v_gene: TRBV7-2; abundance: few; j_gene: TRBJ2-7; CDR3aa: CASSLTGQYYEQYF; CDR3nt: TGTGCCAGCAGCTTAACGGGACAATACTACGAGCAGTACTTC
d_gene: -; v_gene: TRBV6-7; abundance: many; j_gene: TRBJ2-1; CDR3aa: CASSCRQMLYNEQFF; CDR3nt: TGTGCCAGCAGTTGCCGCCAAATGCTCTACAATGAGCAGTTCTTC
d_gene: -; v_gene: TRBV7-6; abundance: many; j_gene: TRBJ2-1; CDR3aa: CASSMMSPSEQFF; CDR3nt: TGTGCCAGCAGCATGATGTCTCCGAGTGAGCAGTTCTTC
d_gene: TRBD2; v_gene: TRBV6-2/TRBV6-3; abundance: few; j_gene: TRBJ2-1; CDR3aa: CASSTPGLAGGGPPNEQFF; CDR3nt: TGTGCCAGCAGTACTCCGGGACTAGCGGGAGGAGGTCCTCCCAATGAGCAGTTCTTC
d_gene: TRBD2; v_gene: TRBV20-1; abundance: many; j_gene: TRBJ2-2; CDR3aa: CSAKTSGRFGGELFF; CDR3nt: TGCAGTGCCAAGACTAGCGGGAGGTTTGGCGGGGAGCTGTTTTTT
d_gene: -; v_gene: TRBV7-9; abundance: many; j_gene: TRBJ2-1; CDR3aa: CASSLTGHEQFF; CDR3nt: TGTGCCAGCAGCTTAACGGGACATGAGCAGTTCTTC